This T cell receptor beta chain stems from a study of cytomegalovirus exposure and HLA in healthy donors. The germline V gene has CDR1 SGHRS and CDR2 YFSETQ. There are 15 residues in the CDR3. J was trimmed by 8 bases and V by 3 bases; bases with no gene match: 13. The PCR employed 60 Vbeta primers together with 13 Jbeta primers. The method was immunoSEQ multiplex PCR; TCRdb's version includes in-frame clones alone and lacks a portion of them. This sample has fewer than 120,000 clones, with around 79% found just once. The V and J genes are TRBV5-1 and TRBJ1-1; 7 positions match TRBD1. The TCR originated in a woman aged 25 to 39 in good health and CMV-seronegative. Sequenced input: PBMCs. DNA of the CDR3: TGCGCCAGCAGCTCGGCGGCCAGGGGGAGCTCGGAAGCTTTCTTT. Amino acid sequence: CASSSAARGSSEAFF.